This T cell receptor beta chain was captured by sequencing in a study of CD8+ T cells in alopecia areata. Germline lookup yields CDR1 SQVTM and CDR2 ANQGSEA. This CDR3 comprises 16 residues. With 4 bases clipped from V and 2 bases from J, the junction kept 9 bases outside the gene matches. The sequencing template was cDNA reverse transcribed from extracted RNA. Profiling relied on immunoSEQ multiplex PCR, and the TCRdb table lists in-frame clones only, not all of them. The data contain over 150,000 clones, just over 55% of them singletons. Only one count was recorded for this clone. The sample was CD8+ T cells sorted from blood. This chain connects TRBV29-1 to TRBJ2-1; 9 bases fit TRBD2. The sequence came from a human donor in good health. The CDR3 coding sequence is TGCAGCGTTGCTGGCGGGGGGGTAGGGGCCTACAATGAGCAGTTCTTC. It specifies CSVAGGGVGAYNEQFF.